Included here is one TCR beta chain sequence, with context. Germline V gene sequence: CDR1 PRHDT, CDR2 FYEKMQ (reference sequence). V was shortened by 4 bases and J by 3 bases, with 30 bases between the two germline ends. The CDR3 spans 21 residues. The data belong to a study of identical twins. TCRdb passed the 5' RACE reads through MiXCR, listing each CDR3 protein once. This table has roughly 1.6 million distinct CDR3 sequences, more than 30% appearing once. The genes are TRBV13 and TRBJ2-2; TRBD2 is a possible D gene (6 bases). The sample consisted of cord blood. The TCR originated in a newborn girl in good health. The CDR3 coding sequence is TGTGCCAGCAGCTCCGAACTTCCAGAGACTAGGACGGATTCTTACACCGGGGAGCTGTTTTTT. Its protein is CASSSELPETRTDSYTGELFF.